These 17 T cell receptor beta chains were sequenced from one sample in a study of post-analysis software for immune sequencing data. Their antigens are not known. Study-level points and caveats: There were five TRBV segments more frequent in patients than controls, and TRBV5-6, TRBV5-1 and TRBV20-1 were among them.

Carried by the TCR beta cDNA libraries were unique molecular identifiers. A single record per CDR3 protein comes from TCRdb applying MiXCR to the PCR reads. The sample lists about 770,000 distinct CDR3 sequences; approximately 44% were seen once. The sample comprised blood. The receptors derive from a girl between 10 and 17 years old with multiple sclerosis.

The chain has TRBV3-1 and TRBJ2-5; D is perhaps TRBD1 or TRBD2 (6 bases each). The CDR3 length is 15 residues. V was pared by 2 bases and J by 4 bases, with 14 bases between. Germline assignment: CDR1 LGHDT and CDR2 YNNKEL (reference sequence). The CDR3 loop is CASSQNSGGGETQYF. DNA for the CDR3: TGTGCCAGCAGCCAAAATTCCGGGGGCGGAGAGACCCAGTACTTC.

This clonotype was observed a few times. V and J are TRBV6-1 and TRBJ2-7, with 8 bases fitting TRBD1. CDR1 is MNHNS, CDR2 SASEGT, per germline. V lost 7 bases, J lost 6 bases, and 23 bases stayed unmatched. There are 18 residues in the CDR3. This chain's CDR3 is CASTANPGGQGLSREQYF. CDR3 DNA: TGTGCCAGCACCGCAAACCCCGGTGGACAGGGTCTATCACGCGAGCAGTACTTC.

This clonotype has a handful of counts. The V gene is TRBV4-1, the J gene TRBJ2-3, with a possible D match to TRBD1 (5 bases). Germline CDR1 reads MGHRA; CDR2 reads YSYEKL. The length of the CDR3 is 14 residues. V was shortened by 0 bases and J by 3 bases, with 7 bases between the two germline ends. CDR3 loop: CASSQEHRTDTQYF. The CDR3 bases are TGCGCCAGCAGCCAAGAACACAGGACAGATACGCAGTATTTT.

This clonotype was counted a few times. The V and J genes are TRBV27 and TRBJ2-6, with a possible D match to TRBD2 (5 bases). Trimming cost V 7 bases and J 0 bases, with 10 bases left between them. CDR1 is MNHEY, CDR2 SMNVEV, per germline (reference sequence). This CDR3 comprises 15 residues. CDR3 residues: CASTSGSSGANVLTF. The CDR3, as DNA: TGTGCCAGCACCTCGGGGAGCTCTGGGGCCAACGTCCTGACTTTC.

This chain links TRBV9 with TRBJ2-1; 7 positions agree with TRBD1. From germline, CDR1 is SGDLS and CDR2 YYNGEE. There are 13 residues in the CDR3. Germline trimming cut 3 bases from V and 7 bases from J; bases unmatched to any gene: 4. CDR3 in DNA: TGTGCCAGCAGCGGCCGACAGGGTAATGAGCAGTTCTTC. Its translation is CASSGRQGNEQFF.

DNA for the CDR3: TGTGCCAGCAGTGAATCCCTAGCGGATGTAAGCTCCTACAATGAGCAGTTCTTC. It codes for CASSESLADVSSYNEQFF. The rearrangement uses TRBV2 and TRBJ2-1; TRBD2 matches at 7 bases. Germline V gene lookup returns CDR1 SNHLY and CDR2 FYNNEI. The CDR3 consists of 18 residues. With V trimmed by 2 bases and J by 0 bases, 10 bases remained unmatched.

The V gene is TRBV15, the J gene TRBJ2-5; no reliable D call. The J call may be mistaken, given a closer DNA end match to TRBJ2-7. The CDR3 is 13 residues long. Germline V CDR1 and CDR2: LNHNV, YYDKDF (reference sequence). The CDR3 bases are TGTGCCACCAGTTCCTCTGGGGTCCACGAGCAGTACTTC. Protein product: CATSSSGVHEQYF.

The chain employs TRBV15 and TRBJ2-5, with D perhaps matching TRBD1 (7 bases). Matching the DNA end better, TRBJ2-7 makes the J call doubtful. In germline, CDR1 is LNHNV, CDR2 YYDKDF (reference sequence). This CDR3 has 13 residues. CDR3 sequence (DNA): TGTGCCACCAGCGCGGGACAGACCTACGAGCAGTACTTC. It is translated as CATSAGQTYEQYF.

This clonotype came up a few times. The chain has TRBV4-1 and TRBJ2-5; the D gene is possibly TRBD2 (6 bases). The ends were cut back, 4 bases at V and 5 bases at J, with 17 bases in the middle. Germline values: CDR1 MGHRA, CDR2 YSYEKL. This CDR3 comprises 15 residues. CDR3 region: CASSPTGTEEETQYF. CDR3 DNA: TGCGCCAGCAGCCCTACGGGGACTGAGGAGGAGACCCAGTACTTC.

A few counts support this clonotype. The chain employs TRBV20-1 and TRBJ2-1; tentatively, D is TRBD1 (5 bases). Trimming took 2 bases from V and 7 from J, leaving 18 bases between them. This CDR3 is built from 15 residues. Germline CDR1 and CDR2: DFQATT and SNEGSKA (reference sequence). The CDR3 nucleotides read TGCAGTGCTAGAAATAATTACGCAGGGAAAAATGAGCAGTTCTTC. As protein: CSARNNYAGKNEQFF.

The chain employs TRBV7-2 and TRBJ2-3; the D is unclear. The CDR3 contains 14 residues. Germline V gives CDR1 SGHTA, CDR2 FQGNSA. V dropped 4 bases and J dropped 6 bases, with 14 bases sitting between them. CDR3 nucleotide sequence: TGTGCCAGCAGCTCAATAGGGTATGGGGATACGCAGTATTTT. It codes for CASSSIGYGDTQYF.

As concerns this clonotype: The junction and the germline gene differ at one end; a read error may be behind it. The chain recombines TRBV3-1 with TRBJ1-2, with D possibly being TRBD1 (5 bases). The CDR3 runs 14 residues. Germline-derived CDR1 and CDR2 are LGHDT and YNNKEL (reference sequence). DNA for the CDR3: TGTGCCAGCAGCCAAGATCTGACAGTACATGGCCACACCTTC. It codes for CASSQDLTVHGHTF.

The rearrangement joins TRBV11-1 to TRBJ1-1; possibly TRBD1 for D (6 bases). Germline CDR1 reads SGHAT; CDR2 reads FQDESV (reference sequence). Between the trimmed V and J ends, which lost 0 bases and 7 bases, there was a span of 18 bases. This CDR3 has 16 amino acids. For the CDR3, the DNA is TGTGCCAGCAGCTTAGCGCCGGGGGCGCCCGAAGGTGAAGCTTTCTTT. This translates into CASSLAPGAPEGEAFF.

This clonotype was picked up a small number of times. The V call is TRBV29-1, the J call TRBJ2-1; D gene ambiguous. The CDR3 runs to 13 residues. The germline V and J ends were trimmed by 0 bases and 8 bases, with 11 bases remaining between them. Looked up from germline, CDR1 is SQVTM and CDR2 is ANQGSEA. The CDR3 coding sequence is TGCAGCGTTGAAGACTCGTGGTTGGATGAGCAGTTCTTC. As protein: CSVEDSWLDEQFF.

The chain has TRBV6-5 and TRBJ1-6; TRBD1 is a possible D gene (5 bases). Trimming stripped 6 bases from V and 7 bases from J, with 13 bases between. The CDR3 extends over 14 amino acids. Germline loops: CDR1 MNHEY, CDR2 SVGAGI. The CDR3 DNA reads as TGTGCCAGCAGGGCCGGGACGGGGAATTCACCCCTCCACTTT. It codes for CASRAGTGNSPLHF.

This clonotype turned up a few times. The CDR3: CASSQAGTGELFF. CDR3 nucleotide sequence: TGTGCCAGCAGCCAAGCCGGCACCGGGGAGCTGTTTTTT. V and J are TRBV3-1 and TRBJ2-2; D gene uncertain. From germline, CDR1 is LGHDT and CDR2 YNNKEL (reference sequence). Trimming pared 1 base from V and 4 bases from J, leaving 4 bases between. There are 13 residues in the CDR3.

V gene TRBV4-3 combines with J gene TRBJ2-5; TRBD2 matches 10 bases. Germline trimming cut 1 base from V and 2 bases from J; bases unmatched to any gene: 10. The germline CDR1 and CDR2 sequences are LGHNA and YSLEER. The CDR3 is 18 residues long. CDR3 region: CASSQVASGRVDQETQYF. Here the CDR3 DNA reads TGCGCCAGCAGCCAAGTGGCTAGCGGGAGAGTGGATCAAGAGACCCAGTACTTC.